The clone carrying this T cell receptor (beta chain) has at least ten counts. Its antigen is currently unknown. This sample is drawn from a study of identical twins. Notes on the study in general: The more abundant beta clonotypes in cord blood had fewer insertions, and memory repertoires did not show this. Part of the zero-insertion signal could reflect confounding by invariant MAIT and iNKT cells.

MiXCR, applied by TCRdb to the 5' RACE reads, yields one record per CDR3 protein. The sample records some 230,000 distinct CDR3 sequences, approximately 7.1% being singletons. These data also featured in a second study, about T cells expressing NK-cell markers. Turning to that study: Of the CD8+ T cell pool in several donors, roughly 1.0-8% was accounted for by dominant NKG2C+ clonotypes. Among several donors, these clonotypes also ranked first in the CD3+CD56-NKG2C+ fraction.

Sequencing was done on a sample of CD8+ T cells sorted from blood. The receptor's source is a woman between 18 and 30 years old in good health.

The CDR3 here is CASSLAQGDEQYF. CDR3 bases: TGTGCCAGCAGTTTAGCGCAGGGGGACGAGCAGTACTTC. The rearrangement links TRBV12-3 or TRBV12-4 to TRBJ2-7, with 7 bases lining up with TRBD1. J lost 5 bases, V lost 0 bases, and 1 base had no gene match. This CDR3 spans 13 amino acids.